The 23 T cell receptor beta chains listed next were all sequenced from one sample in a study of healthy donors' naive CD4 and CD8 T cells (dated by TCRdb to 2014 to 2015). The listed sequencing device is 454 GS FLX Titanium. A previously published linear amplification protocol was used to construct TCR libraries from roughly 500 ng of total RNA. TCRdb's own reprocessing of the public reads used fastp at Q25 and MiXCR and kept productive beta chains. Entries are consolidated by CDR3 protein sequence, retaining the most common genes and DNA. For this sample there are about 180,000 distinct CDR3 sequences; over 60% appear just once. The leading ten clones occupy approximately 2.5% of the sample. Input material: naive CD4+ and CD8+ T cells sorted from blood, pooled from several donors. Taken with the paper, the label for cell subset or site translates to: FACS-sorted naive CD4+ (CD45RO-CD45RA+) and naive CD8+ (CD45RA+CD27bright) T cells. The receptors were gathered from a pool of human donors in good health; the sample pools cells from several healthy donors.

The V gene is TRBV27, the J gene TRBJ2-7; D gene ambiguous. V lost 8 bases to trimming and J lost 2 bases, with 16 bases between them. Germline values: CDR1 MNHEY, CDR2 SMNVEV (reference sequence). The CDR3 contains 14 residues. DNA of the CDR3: TGTGCCAGCGCCCGGAACCCGGCAACCTACGAGCAGTACTTC. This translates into CASARNPATYEQYF.

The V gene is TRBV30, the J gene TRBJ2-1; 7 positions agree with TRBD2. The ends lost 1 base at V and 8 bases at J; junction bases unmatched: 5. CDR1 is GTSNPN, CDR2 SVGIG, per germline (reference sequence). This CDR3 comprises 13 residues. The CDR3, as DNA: TGTGCCTGGAGTGGGGACTACGCAGATGAGCAGTTCTTC. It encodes CAWSGDYADEQFF.

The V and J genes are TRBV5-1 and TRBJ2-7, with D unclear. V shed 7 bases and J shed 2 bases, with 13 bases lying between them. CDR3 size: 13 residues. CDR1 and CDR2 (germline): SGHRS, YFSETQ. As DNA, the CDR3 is TGCGCCAGCGCTGGTTGGCAGACCTACGAGCAGTACTTC. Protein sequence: CASAGWQTYEQYF.

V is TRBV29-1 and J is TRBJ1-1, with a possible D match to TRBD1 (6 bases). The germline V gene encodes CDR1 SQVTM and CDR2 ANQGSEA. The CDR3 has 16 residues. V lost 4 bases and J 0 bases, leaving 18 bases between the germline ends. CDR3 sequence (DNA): TGCAGCGTTGTTGAGGGGGGAGACGGAATGAACACTGAAGCTTTCTTT. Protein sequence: CSVVEGGDGMNTEAFF.

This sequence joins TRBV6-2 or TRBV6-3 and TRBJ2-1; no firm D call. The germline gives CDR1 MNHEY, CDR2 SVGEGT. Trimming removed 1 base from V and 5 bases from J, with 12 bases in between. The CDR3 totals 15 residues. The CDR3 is CASSYLDGRDNEQFF. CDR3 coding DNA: TGTGCCAGCAGTTACTTGGATGGTAGGGACAATGAGCAGTTCTTC.

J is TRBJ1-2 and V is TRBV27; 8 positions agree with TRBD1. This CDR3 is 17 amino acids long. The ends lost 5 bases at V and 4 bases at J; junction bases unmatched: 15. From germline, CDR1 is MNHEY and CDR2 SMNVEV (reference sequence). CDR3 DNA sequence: TGTGCCAGCAGTACCCGACAGGGGCAAACCCACCTCTATGGCTACACCTTC. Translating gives CASSTRQGQTHLYGYTF.

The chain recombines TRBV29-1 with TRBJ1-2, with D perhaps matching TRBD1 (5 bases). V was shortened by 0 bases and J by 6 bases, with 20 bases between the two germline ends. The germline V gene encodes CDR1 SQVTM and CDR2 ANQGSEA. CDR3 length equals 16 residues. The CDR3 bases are TGCAGCGTTGAAGATGAGCGGGGGTTTATCGAAAATGGCTACACCTTC. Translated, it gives CSVEDERGFIENGYTF.

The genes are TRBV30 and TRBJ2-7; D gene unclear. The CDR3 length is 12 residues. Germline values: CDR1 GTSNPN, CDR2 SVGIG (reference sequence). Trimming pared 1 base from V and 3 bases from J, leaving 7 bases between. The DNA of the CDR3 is TGTGCCTGGAGTGAGGCAGACTACGAGCAGTACTTC. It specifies CAWSEADYEQYF.

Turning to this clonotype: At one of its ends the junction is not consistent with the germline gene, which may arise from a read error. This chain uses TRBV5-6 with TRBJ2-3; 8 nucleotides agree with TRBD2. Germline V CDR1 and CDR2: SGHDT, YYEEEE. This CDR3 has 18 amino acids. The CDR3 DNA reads TGCGCCAGCAGCCCCCGAAGCGGGGGCCCCTCTAGCACAGATACGCAGTATTTT. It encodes CASSPRSGGPSSTDTQYF.

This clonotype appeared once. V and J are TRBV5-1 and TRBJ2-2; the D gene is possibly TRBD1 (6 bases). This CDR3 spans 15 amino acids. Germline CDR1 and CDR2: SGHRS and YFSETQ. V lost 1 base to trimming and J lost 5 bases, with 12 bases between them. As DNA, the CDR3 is TGCGCCAGCAGCTTGTTACAGGGAAGGACCGGGGAGCTGTTTTTT. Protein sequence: CASSLLQGRTGELFF.

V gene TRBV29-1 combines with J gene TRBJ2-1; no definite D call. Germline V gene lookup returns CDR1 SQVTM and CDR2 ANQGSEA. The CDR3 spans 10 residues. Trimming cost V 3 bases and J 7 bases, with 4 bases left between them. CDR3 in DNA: TGCAGCGTTGATTGGAATGAGCAGTTCTTC. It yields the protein CSVDWNEQFF.

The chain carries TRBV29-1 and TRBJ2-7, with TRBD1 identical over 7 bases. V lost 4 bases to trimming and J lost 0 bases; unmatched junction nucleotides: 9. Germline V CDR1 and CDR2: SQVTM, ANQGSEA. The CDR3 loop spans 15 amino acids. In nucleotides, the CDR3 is TGCAGCGTTGGAGGTGGGACAGCGAACTCCTACGAGCAGTACTTC. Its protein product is CSVGGGTANSYEQYF.

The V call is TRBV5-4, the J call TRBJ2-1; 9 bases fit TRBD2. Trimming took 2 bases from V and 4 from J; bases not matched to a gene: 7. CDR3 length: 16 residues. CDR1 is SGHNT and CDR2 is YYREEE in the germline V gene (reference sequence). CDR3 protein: CASSFPGLAQYNEQFF. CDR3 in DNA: TGTGCCAGCAGCTTCCCCGGACTAGCGCAATACAATGAGCAGTTCTTC. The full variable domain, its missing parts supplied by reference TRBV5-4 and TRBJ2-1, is ETGVTQSPTHLIKTRGQQVTLRCSSQSGHNTVSWYQQALGQGPQFIFQYYREEENGRGNFPPRFSGLQFPNYSSELNVNALELDDSALYLCASSFPGLAQYNEQFFGPGTRLTVL.

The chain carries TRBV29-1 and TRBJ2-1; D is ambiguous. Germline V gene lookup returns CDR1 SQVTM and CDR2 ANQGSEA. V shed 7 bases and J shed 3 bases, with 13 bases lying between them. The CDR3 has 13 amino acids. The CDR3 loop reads CSAAHPVYNEQFF. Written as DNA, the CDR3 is TGCAGCGCCGCCCATCCAGTCTACAATGAGCAGTTCTTC.

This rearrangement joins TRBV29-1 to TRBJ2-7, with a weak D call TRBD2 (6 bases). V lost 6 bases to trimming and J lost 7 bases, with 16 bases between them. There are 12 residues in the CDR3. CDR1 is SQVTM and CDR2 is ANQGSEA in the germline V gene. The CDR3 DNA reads TGCAGCGTCCAGTTGGCCGCGGGGGAGCAGTACGTC. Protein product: CSVQLAAGEQYV.

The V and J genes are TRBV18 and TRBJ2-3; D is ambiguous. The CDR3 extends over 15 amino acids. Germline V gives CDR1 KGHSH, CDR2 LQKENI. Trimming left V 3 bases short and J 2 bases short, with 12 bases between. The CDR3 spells CASSPGIRTTDTQYF. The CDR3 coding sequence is TGTGCCAGCTCACCGGGGATCAGGACCACAGATACGCAGTATTTT.

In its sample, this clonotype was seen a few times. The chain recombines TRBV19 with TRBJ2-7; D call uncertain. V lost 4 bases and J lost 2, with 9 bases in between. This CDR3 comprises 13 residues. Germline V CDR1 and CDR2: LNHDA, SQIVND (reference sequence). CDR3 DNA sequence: TGTGCCAGTAGTAGGACGTCCACCTACGAGCAGTACTTC. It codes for CASSRTSTYEQYF.

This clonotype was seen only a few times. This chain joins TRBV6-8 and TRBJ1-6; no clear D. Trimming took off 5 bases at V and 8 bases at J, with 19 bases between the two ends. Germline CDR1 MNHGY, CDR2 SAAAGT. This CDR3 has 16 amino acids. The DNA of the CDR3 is TGTGCCAGCAGTGAAACCGTTCCTCCCGAGGATTCACCCCTCCACTTT. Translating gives CASSETVPPEDSPLHF.

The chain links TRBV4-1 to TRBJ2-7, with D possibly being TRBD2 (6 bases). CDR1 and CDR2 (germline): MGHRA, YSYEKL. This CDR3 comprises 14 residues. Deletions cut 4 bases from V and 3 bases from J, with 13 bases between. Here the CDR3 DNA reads TGCGCCAGCAGCCGCGCCGGAGGGGACTACGAGCAGTACTTC. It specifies CASSRAGGDYEQYF.

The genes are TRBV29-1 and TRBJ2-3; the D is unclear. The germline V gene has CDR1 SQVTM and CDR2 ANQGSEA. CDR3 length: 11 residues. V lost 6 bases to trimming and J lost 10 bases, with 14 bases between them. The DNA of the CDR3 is TGCAGCGTCCACGACGGACCACCGCAGTATTTT. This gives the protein CSVHDGPPQYF.

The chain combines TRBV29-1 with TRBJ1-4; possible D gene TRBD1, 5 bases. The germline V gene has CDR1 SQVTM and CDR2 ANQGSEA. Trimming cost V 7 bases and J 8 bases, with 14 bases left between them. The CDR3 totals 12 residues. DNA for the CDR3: TGCAGCGCCCCGGGACGGGGGGAAAAACTGTTTTTT. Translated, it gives CSAPGRGEKLFF.

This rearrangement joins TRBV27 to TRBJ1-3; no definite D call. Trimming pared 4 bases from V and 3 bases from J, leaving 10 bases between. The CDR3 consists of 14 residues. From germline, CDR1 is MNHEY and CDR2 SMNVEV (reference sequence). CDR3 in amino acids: CASSSGLRGNTIYF. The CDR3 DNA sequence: TGTGCCAGCAGTTCCGGGTTGCGTGGAAACACCATATATTTT.

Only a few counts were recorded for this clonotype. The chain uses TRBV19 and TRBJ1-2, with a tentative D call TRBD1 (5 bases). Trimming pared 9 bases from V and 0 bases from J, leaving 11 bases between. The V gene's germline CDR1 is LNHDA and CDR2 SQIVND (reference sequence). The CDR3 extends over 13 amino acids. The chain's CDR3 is CASGDGTNYGYTF. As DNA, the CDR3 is TGTGCCAGCGGGGACGGTACTAACTATGGCTACACCTTC.